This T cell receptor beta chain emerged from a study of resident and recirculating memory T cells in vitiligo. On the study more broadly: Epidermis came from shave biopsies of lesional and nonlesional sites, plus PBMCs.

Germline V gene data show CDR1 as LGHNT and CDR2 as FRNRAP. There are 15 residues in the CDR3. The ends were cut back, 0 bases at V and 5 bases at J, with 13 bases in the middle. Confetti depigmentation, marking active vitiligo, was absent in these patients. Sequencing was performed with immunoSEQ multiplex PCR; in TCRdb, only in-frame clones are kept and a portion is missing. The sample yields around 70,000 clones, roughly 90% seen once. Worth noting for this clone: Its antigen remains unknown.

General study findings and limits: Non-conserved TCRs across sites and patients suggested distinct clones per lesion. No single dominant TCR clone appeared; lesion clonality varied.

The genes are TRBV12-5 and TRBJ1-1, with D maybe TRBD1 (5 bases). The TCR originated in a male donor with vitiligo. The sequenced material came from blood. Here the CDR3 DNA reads TGTGCTAGTGGTTTGGTATCAGGGATGAGTACTGAAGCTTTCTTT. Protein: CASGLVSGMSTEAFF.